The clone carrying this T cell receptor beta chain was observed many times. The target antigen is unknown. V was clipped by 0 bases and J by 0 bases, with 10 bases between them. Germline assignment: CDR1 SGDLS and CDR2 YYNGEE. This CDR3 is 15 amino acids long. This record belongs to a study of CD8+CD57+ T cells in acquired aplastic anemia. Background on the study: The sorted CD4+ and CD8+ cells yielded an average about 3.3 ug of DNA. Study conclusions and caveats: The study identified 25 to 30 CD8+ CDR3 sequences shared by patients and controls. Levels of CD8+ Simpson's diversity were not significantly distinct in patients versus controls.

Genomic DNA constituted the template upon which TCR beta VDJ and CDR3 profiling was performed. MiXCR was run by TCRdb on the reads, yielding one entry per CDR3 protein. Of 150,000 or so distinct CDR3 sequences detected, 45% to 55% appear once; the ten largest clones hold around 1.1%. Sequencing involved patients with CD8+CD57+ cell expansion previously shown by flow cytometry. Each of the patients presented with severe acquired aplastic anemia. V and J are TRBV9 and TRBJ2-7, with D perhaps TRBD1 or TRBD2 (5 bases each). This clonotype originated in a human donor with aplastic anemia. The sample taken for sequencing was sorted CD4+, CD8+, or CD8+CD57+ T cells (not recorded which) from PBMCs. The CDR3, as DNA: TGTGCCAGCAGCGTAGCTCCAGGGAGCTCCTACGAGCAGTACTTC. Protein product: CASSVAPGSSYEQYF.